These 27 T cell receptor beta chains were all obtained from the same sample, sequenced in a study of T cells in localized non-small cell lung cancer. The data were produced by immunoSEQ multiplex PCR, yet TCRdb's version contains in-frame clones alone and is incomplete. Of 1,500 to 2,000 clones in the sample, roughly 24% were seen once. Sequencing was performed on lung tumor tissue, taken before any cancer treatment. These receptors originate from an older female donor with stage II squamous cell lung carcinoma.

This chain connects TRBV11-3 to TRBJ1-1, with D possibly matching TRBD1 (6 bases). In germline, CDR1 is SGHNT, CDR2 YENEEA. Deletions cut 5 bases from V and 4 bases from J, with 14 bases between. CDR3 size: 14 residues. CDR3 protein: CASSPPQGTTEAFF. CDR3 DNA sequence: TGTGCCAGCAGCCCCCCTCAGGGGACCACTGAAGCTTTCTTT. Combining the CDR3 with reference TRBV11-3 and TRBJ1-1 gives the whole variable domain EAGVVQSPRYKIIEKKQPVAFWCNPISGHNTLYWYLQNLGQGPELLIRYENEEAVDDSQLPKDRFSAERLKGVDSTLKIQPAELGDSAVYLCASSPPQGTTEAFFGQGTRLTVV.

The chain carries TRBV4-1 and TRBJ1-4; no reliable D call. Looked up from germline, CDR1 is MGHRA and CDR2 is YSYEKL. Trimming removed 7 bases at V and 7 bases at J, with 13 bases between. The CDR3 is 13 amino acids. The CDR3 sequence: CASTPMGGEKLFF. Written as DNA, the CDR3 is TGCGCCAGCACCCCTATGGGAGGTGAAAAACTGTTTTTT.

Sample share makes this clone medium-sized. This chain joins TRBV11-3 and TRBJ2-7, with 13 bases identical to TRBD2. V was clipped by 4 bases and J by 7 bases; unmatched bases: 13. The CDR3 is made up of 17 amino acids. Germline assignment: CDR1 SGHNT and CDR2 YENEEA. CDR3 DNA sequence: TGTGCCAGCAGCTCACCCTCAGGGACTAGCGGGACGAGGGAGCAGTACTTC. It codes for CASSSPSGTSGTREQYF.

The chain employs TRBV28 and TRBJ2-1; D is perhaps TRBD2 (5 bases). The V gene lost 3 bases and the J gene lost 6 bases, with 9 bases spanning the gap. The CDR3 consists of 13 residues. CDR1 is MDHEN, CDR2 SYDVKM, per germline. CDR3: CASSFDYLNEQFF. The CDR3 DNA is TGTGCCAGCAGTTTTGACTACCTCAATGAGCAGTTCTTC.

In its sample, this clone is medium-sized. The rearrangement joins TRBV9 to TRBJ2-7; no clear D. CDR3 length: 13 residues. V lost 0 bases and J 3 bases, leaving 7 bases between the germline ends. CDR1 is SGDLS, CDR2 YYNGEE, per germline. The CDR3: CASSVEGNYEQYF. CDR3 coding DNA: TGTGCCAGCAGCGTAGAAGGGAACTACGAGCAGTACTTC.

V is TRBV15 and J is TRBJ2-2; no definite D call. Germline V gene sequence: CDR1 LNHNV, CDR2 YYDKDF (reference sequence). The CDR3 consists of 14 residues. Between the trimmed V and J ends, which lost 2 bases and 4 bases, there was a span of 8 bases. The CDR3 loop is CATSRSKGTGELFF. The CDR3 DNA is TGTGCCACCAGCAGAAGCAAGGGCACCGGGGAGCTGTTTTTT.

This clone occurred a few times. The chain recombines TRBV6-8 with TRBJ2-7; 7 bases align to TRBD1. This CDR3 has 15 residues. Germline CDR1 and CDR2: MNHGY and SAAAGT. Trimming took 2 bases from V and 6 from J; bases not matched to a gene: 10. The CDR3 coding sequence is TGTGCCAGCAGTTACCAAAGACAGGGTCGGGGCGAGCAGTACGTC. It is translated as CASSYQRQGRGEQYV.

This chain joins TRBV28 and TRBJ2-2; D possibly corresponds to TRBD1 (6 bases). The CDR3 is 15 residues long. The germline V gene has CDR1 MDHEN and CDR2 SYDVKM. V lost 5 bases, J lost 7 bases, and 17 bases lay in between. The CDR3 bases are TGTGCCAGCAGTACCCTAGGGGGTACGGGCGGGGAGCTGTTTTTT. This gives the protein CASSTLGGTGGELFF.

By sample share, this clone is medium-sized. This chain links TRBV7-2 with TRBJ1-1; perhaps TRBD1 as D (6 bases). The CDR3 totals 13 residues. Per germline, CDR1 SGHTA and CDR2 FQGNSA. V was shortened by 5 bases and J by 1 base, with 8 bases between the two germline ends. The CDR3 coding sequence is TGTGCCAGCAGCCCACAGGGGAACACTGAAGCTTTCTTT. Translated, it gives CASSPQGNTEAFF.

The rearrangement uses TRBV5-1 and TRBJ2-1, with 12 nucleotides matching TRBD2. This CDR3 has 15 amino acids. Germline CDR1 SGHRS, CDR2 YFSETQ. V was pared by 5 bases and J by 7 bases, with 7 bases of the junction left unmatched. The CDR3 DNA reads TGCGCCAGCAGGTCTAGCGGGAGGGCCGGGAATGAGCAGTTCTTC. This translates into CASRSSGRAGNEQFF.

The chain joins TRBV6-7 to TRBJ2-1; the D gene is possibly TRBD2 (6 bases). TRBV6-7 is marked as an open reading frame, function uncertain. Trimming left V 7 bases short and J 9 bases short, with 10 bases between. The CDR3 has 11 residues. The CDR3 DNA sequence: TGTGCCAGCACCATGGGGGGTGAGCAGTTCTTC. Translated: CASTMGGEQFF.

In its sample, this clone was seen a few times. The chain combines TRBV11-3 with TRBJ1-2; the match to TRBD1 covers 7 bases. The germline gives CDR1 SGHNT, CDR2 YENEEA. This CDR3 comprises 14 residues. J lost 8 bases, V lost 8 bases, and 14 bases had no gene match. The CDR3 DNA sequence: TGTGCCAGCTCCGCCCTTCAGACAGGGCGAGGCTACACCTTC. Protein sequence: CASSALQTGRGYTF.

This chain uses TRBV19 with TRBJ2-7, with 10 bases lining up with TRBD2. Germline trimming cut 3 bases from V and 6 bases from J; bases unmatched to any gene: 8. From germline, CDR1 is LNHDA and CDR2 SQIVND (reference sequence). The CDR3 has 15 residues. The CDR3 coding sequence is TGTGCCAGTAGTATTACCGGGACTAGCGTCCTCGAGCAGTACTTC. Encoded protein: CASSITGTSVLEQYF.

CDR3 sequence (DNA): TGTGCCAGCAGTTACGCCCGGACAGGGGGTCAGCCCCAGCATTTT. Encoded protein: CASSYARTGGQPQHF. The chain uses TRBV6-8 and TRBJ1-5; TRBD1 matches 10 bases. Trimming cost V 2 bases and J 6 bases; bases outside gene matches: 4. The CDR3 consists of 15 residues. Germline CDR1 reads MNHGY; CDR2 reads SAAAGT.

V usage is TRBV18 and J usage is TRBJ1-3; D is unresolved. This CDR3 region has 13 residues. The V gene's germline CDR1 is KGHSH and CDR2 LQKENI. V was trimmed by 4 bases and J by 0 bases, leaving 4 bases between them. CDR3: CASSLISGNTIYF. CDR3 DNA: TGTGCCAGCTCACTCATCTCTGGAAACACCATATATTTT.

The chain joins TRBV5-1 to TRBJ1-4; TRBD1 aligns across 10 bases. Germline V gene data show CDR1 as SGHRS and CDR2 as YFSETQ. J was trimmed by 3 bases and V by 5 bases; bases with no gene match: 7. The length of the CDR3 is 16 residues. The CDR3 sequence: CASSIEGQGANEKLFF. CDR3 bases: TGCGCCAGCAGTATAGAAGGACAGGGGGCTAATGAAAAACTGTTTTTT.

This clone was seen more than once but under ten times. J is TRBJ2-7 and V is TRBV5-1; 16 bases are shared with TRBD2. With V trimmed by 4 bases and J by 2 bases, 9 bases remained unmatched. The germline gives CDR1 SGHRS, CDR2 YFSETQ. The CDR3 runs to 18 residues. The DNA of the CDR3 is TGCGCCAGCAGCCCCTCGGGACTAGCGGGAGGGAGGGCCTACGAGCAGTACTTC. Translated: CASSPSGLAGGRAYEQYF.

The CDR3 sequence: CASRFREHNQPQHF. The CDR3 nucleotides read TGTGCCAGTAGGTTCAGGGAGCACAATCAGCCCCAGCATTTT. The chain joins TRBV19 to TRBJ1-5; a weak D match, TRBD1 (5 bases). CDR1 is LNHDA and CDR2 is SQIVND in the germline V gene (reference sequence). V was trimmed by 6 bases and J by 3 bases, leaving 12 bases between them. This CDR3 has 14 residues.

This clone has a handful of counts. The chain uses TRBV9 and TRBJ1-1; D ambiguous. V lost 5 bases and J lost 4, with 15 bases in between. CDR1 and CDR2 (germline): SGDLS, YYNGEE. This CDR3 region has 14 residues. The CDR3 sequence is CASRPAGGGTEAFF. The CDR3 DNA reads as TGTGCCAGCAGACCCGCCGGTGGCGGCACTGAAGCTTTCTTT.

By sample fraction, this clone is medium-sized (0.01 to 0.1%). The chain couples TRBV6-8 to TRBJ2-5, with TRBD2 matching 8 bases. After removal of 11 bases from V and 0 bases from J, the junction contained 5 bases not matched to a gene. In germline, CDR1 is MNHGY, CDR2 SAAAGT. The CDR3 sequence is 13 residues long. The CDR3 sequence is CASHSGDQETQYF. The CDR3 nucleotides read TGTGCCTCACATAGCGGGGACCAAGAGACCCAGTACTTC.

This chain joins TRBV28 and TRBJ1-3, with TRBD1 matching over 9 bases. The trim removed 3 bases at V and 4 bases at J, leaving 7 bases unmatched. CDR3 size: 16 residues. CDR1 and CDR2 from the germline V gene are MDHEN and SYDVKM. CDR3 bases: TGTGCCAGCAGTTTTAACAGGGGGCTTAGCGGAAACACCATATATTTT. It is translated as CASSFNRGLSGNTIYF.

A few counts support this clone. This sequence joins TRBV6-8 and TRBJ1-1; D unresolved. Per germline, CDR1 MNHGY and CDR2 SAAAGT. V lost 2 bases and J 10 bases, leaving 14 bases between the germline ends. This CDR3 has 13 amino acids. CDR3 loop: CASSYLRGEGAFF. The CDR3 bases are TGTGCCAGCAGTTACCTACGTGGGGAAGGAGCTTTCTTT.

This clone appeared a few times. The chain carries TRBV6-8 and TRBJ1-4, with D tentatively TRBD1 (6 bases). The length of the CDR3 is 14 residues. The V gene lost 10 bases and the J gene lost 8 bases, with 20 bases spanning the gap. CDR1 is MNHGY and CDR2 is SAAAGT in the germline V gene. The CDR3 region has the DNA TGTGCCACCCGGAGGGAAGGGGGGAGCGAAAAACTGTTTTTT. Encoded protein: CATRREGGSEKLFF.

This clone is categorized as medium-sized. The chain has TRBV9 and TRBJ1-6; a weak D match, TRBD1 (6 bases). Looked up from germline, CDR1 is SGDLS and CDR2 is YYNGEE. V shed 5 bases and J shed 7 bases, with 13 bases lying between them. The CDR3 runs 14 residues. The CDR3 DNA reads as TGTGCCAGCAGGGAACAGGGAAACAATTCACCCCTCCACTTT. Translating it yields CASREQGNNSPLHF.

This clone was seen more than once but under ten times. The chain employs TRBV14 and TRBJ1-1, with unresolved D. V dropped 0 bases and J dropped 6 bases, with 8 bases sitting between them. The germline V gene has CDR1 SGHDN and CDR2 FVKESK. This CDR3 contains 13 residues. CDR3 in amino acids: CASSQDLRAEAFF. The CDR3, as DNA: TGTGCCAGCAGCCAAGATCTTAGGGCTGAAGCTTTCTTT.

Only a few counts were recorded for this clone. The J gene is TRBJ1-5, the V gene TRBV9; 11 positions agree with TRBD1. With 5 bases clipped from V and 4 bases from J, the junction kept 8 bases outside the gene matches. The germline CDR1 and CDR2 sequences are SGDLS and YYNGEE. The CDR3 sequence is 16 residues long. The CDR3 nucleotides are TGTGCCAGCAGTCTTACCGGGACAGGGGGGAATCAGCCCCAGCATTTT. As protein: CASSLTGTGGNQPQHF.

This clone was seen a few times. The chain links TRBV6-8 to TRBJ2-2; TRBD1 might be the D (5 bases). This CDR3 region has 14 residues. CDR1 MNHGY and CDR2 SAAAGT come from the germline V gene. The V end lost 4 bases, the J end lost 4 bases, and 10 bases lay between the germline ends. CDR3 protein: CASSSGSSTGELFF. CDR3 nucleotide sequence: TGTGCCAGCAGTTCAGGGTCTAGCACCGGGGAGCTGTTTTTT.